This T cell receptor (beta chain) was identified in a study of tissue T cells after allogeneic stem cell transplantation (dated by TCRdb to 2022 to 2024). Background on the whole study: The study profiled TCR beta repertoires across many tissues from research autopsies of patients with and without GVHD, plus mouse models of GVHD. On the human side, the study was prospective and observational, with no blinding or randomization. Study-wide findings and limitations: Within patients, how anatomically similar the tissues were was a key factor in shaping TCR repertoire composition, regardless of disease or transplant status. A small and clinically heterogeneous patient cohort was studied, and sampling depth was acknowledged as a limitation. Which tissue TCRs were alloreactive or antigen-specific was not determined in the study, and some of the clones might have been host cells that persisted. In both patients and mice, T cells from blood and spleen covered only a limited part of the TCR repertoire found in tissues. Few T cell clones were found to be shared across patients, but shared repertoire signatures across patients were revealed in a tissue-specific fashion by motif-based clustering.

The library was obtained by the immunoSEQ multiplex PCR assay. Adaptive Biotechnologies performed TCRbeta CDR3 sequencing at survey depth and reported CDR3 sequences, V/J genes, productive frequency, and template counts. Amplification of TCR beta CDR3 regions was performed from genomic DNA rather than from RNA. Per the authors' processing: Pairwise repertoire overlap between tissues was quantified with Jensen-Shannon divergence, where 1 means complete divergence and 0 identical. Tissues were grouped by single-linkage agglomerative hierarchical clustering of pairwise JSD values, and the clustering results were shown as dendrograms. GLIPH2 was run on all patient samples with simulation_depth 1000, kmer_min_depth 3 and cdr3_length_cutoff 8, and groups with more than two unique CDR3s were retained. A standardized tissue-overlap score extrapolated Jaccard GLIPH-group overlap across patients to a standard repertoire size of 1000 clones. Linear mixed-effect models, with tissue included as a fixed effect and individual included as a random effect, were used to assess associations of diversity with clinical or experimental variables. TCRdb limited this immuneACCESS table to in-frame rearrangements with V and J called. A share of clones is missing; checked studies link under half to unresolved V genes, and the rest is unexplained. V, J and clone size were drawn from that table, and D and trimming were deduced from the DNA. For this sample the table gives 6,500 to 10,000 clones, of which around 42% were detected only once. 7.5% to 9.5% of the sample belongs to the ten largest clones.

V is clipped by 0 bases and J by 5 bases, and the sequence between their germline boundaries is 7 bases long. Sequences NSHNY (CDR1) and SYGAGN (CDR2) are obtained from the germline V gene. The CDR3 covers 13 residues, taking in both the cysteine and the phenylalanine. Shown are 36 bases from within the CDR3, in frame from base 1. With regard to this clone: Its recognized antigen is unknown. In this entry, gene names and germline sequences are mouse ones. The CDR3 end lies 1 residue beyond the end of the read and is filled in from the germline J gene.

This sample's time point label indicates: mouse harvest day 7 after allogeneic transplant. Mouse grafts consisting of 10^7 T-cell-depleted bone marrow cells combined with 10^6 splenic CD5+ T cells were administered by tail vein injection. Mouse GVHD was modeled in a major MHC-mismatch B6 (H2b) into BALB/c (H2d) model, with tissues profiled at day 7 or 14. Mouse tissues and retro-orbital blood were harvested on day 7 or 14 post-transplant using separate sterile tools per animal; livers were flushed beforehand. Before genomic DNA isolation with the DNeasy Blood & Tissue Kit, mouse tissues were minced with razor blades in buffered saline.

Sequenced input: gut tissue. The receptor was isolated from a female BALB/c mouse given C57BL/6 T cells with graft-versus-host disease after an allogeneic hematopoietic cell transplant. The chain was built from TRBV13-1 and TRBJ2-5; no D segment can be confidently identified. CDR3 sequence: CASSDGGRDTQYF. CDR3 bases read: TGTGCCAGCAGTGATGGTGGGCGAGACACCCAGTAC.